The 5 T cell receptor beta chains given below trace back to one sample, sequenced in a study of blood T cell repertoires in COVID-19. Assay: immunoSEQ multiplex PCR; the TCRdb copy retains only in-frame clones and omits some. Of 150,000 to 170,000 clones listed, roughly 71% are singletons. The specimen was peripheral blood. The receptors were sampled from a woman of 80 years or more with acute or convalescent COVID-19.

This rearrangement joins TRBV6-1 to TRBJ1-3; D ambiguous. The V end lost 3 bases, the J end lost 5 bases, and 8 bases lay between the germline ends. Germline V CDR1 and CDR2: MNHNS, SASEGT. The CDR3 covers 13 residues. The CDR3 bases are TGTGCCAGCAGTGATTCAGGTAGAAACACCATATATTTT. Its translation is CASSDSGRNTIYF.

This clone was counted between two and nine times. The rearrangement links TRBV6-5 to TRBJ1-1, with TRBD1 identical over 7 bases. The germline CDR1 and CDR2 sequences are MNHEY and SVGAGI. The CDR3 contains 14 residues. The J segment lost 4 bases and the V segment lost 6 bases, leaving 8 bases of the junction unmatched. The CDR3, as DNA: TGTGCCAGCAGCGGCTCGACAGGGTCCACTGAAGCTTTCTTT. Translating gives CASSGSTGSTEAFF.

The chain is built from TRBV6-1 and TRBJ2-7; TRBD2 agrees at 15 bases. Germline V gene lookup returns CDR1 MNHNS and CDR2 SASEGT. Trimming removed 0 bases from V and 4 bases from J; junction bases left unmatched: 7. The CDR3 length is 18 residues. The chain's CDR3 is CASSEAQGTSGRKYEQYF. DNA for the CDR3: TGTGCCAGCAGTGAAGCGCAGGGGACTAGCGGGAGGAAGTACGAGCAGTACTTC.

The rearrangement links TRBV5-4 to TRBJ2-1; 7 positions agree with TRBD1. CDR1 SGHNT and CDR2 YYREEE come from the germline V gene (reference sequence). CDR3 length equals 14 residues. The V segment lost 7 bases and the J segment 8 bases; nucleotides outside the gene matches: 12. The CDR3 region is CASSPPGQSHEQFF. The CDR3 region has the DNA TGTGCCAGCTCCCCCCCGGGACAGTCCCATGAGCAGTTCTTC.

The J gene is TRBJ1-1, the V gene TRBV6-5; D is perhaps TRBD1 (6 bases). The CDR3 extends over 13 amino acids. Germline CDR1 MNHEY, CDR2 SVGAGI. Trimming pared 10 bases from V and 1 base from J, leaving 13 bases between. The CDR3 coding sequence is TGTGCCACAAACAGGGTCGGGAACACTGAAGCTTTCTTT. Its protein is CATNRVGNTEAFF.